The T cell receptor (beta chain) under discussion was sequenced for a study of T cells in Graves' hyperthyroidism and ophthalmopathy. For this clonotype: A much larger clone lies a single base off, so this may be a read error.

Amplification of TCR beta CDR3 regions used RNA as the template. First-round RT-PCR of the TCR CDR3 relied on the HTBI primer set. TCRdb reprocessed the multiplex PCR reads with MiXCR, giving one entry per CDR3 protein. Among over 300,000 distinct CDR3 sequences listed, more than 11% were seen once. CDR1 and CDR2 from the germline V gene are SEHNR and FQNEAQ (reference sequence). The V end lost 5 bases, the J end lost 6 bases, and 14 bases lay between the germline ends. This CDR3 is 14 amino acids long. Using more than 7.5 ml of fresh peripheral blood, PBMCs were prepared. This chain links TRBV7-9 with TRBJ2-1; unclear D gene. The specimen sequenced was blood. The TCR was taken from an older woman with Graves' hyperthyroidism. In DNA form, the CDR3 reads TGTGCCAGCAGCCAACCCGGGCCTAGCAATGAGCAGTTCTTC. It encodes CASSQPGPSNEQFF.